A selection of T cell receptor beta chains follows, all from one sample in a study of shared T cell receptors in the human thymus. Profiling relied on immunoSEQ multiplex PCR, and the TCRdb table lists in-frame clones only, not all of them. The sample carries 500,000 to 750,000 clones, 88% recorded once. This same sample was also part of a study on human thymus T cells.

Material: thymocytes. These receptor sequences come from a boy in the first two years of life with a congenital heart defect. The CDR3 runs from the conserved cysteine through the conserved F or W. A D gene is named only where the DNA matches it firmly. A row's size may be missing; if present it is once, few, many or a size class.

TRBD2	TRBV11-3	TRBJ2-7	.	TGTGCCAGCAGCTTACAACCCCGACTAGCGGGAGCCCCCGAGCAGTACTTC	CASSLQPRLAGAPEQYF
.	TRBV27	TRBJ2-7	.	TGTGCCAGCAGTCCTTACAGGGCCTACGAGCAGTACTTC	CASSPYRAYEQYF
TRBD1	TRBV10-1	TRBJ2-7	few	TGCGCCAGCAGCCCGGGGACAGGGGATTACGAGCAGTACTTC	CASSPGTGDYEQYF
.	TRBV9	TRBJ1-3	.	TGTGCCAGCAGCCCCGGGACACCGAGCTCTGGAAACACCATATATTTT	CASSPGTPSSGNTIYF
TRBD2	TRBV14	TRBJ2-3	.	TGTGCCAGCAGCCAAGAAGTCGTGCGGGAGGGCCAAACAGATACGCAGTATTTT	CASSQEVVREGQTDTQYF
.	TRBV9	TRBJ2-7	.	TGTGCCAGCAGCGGACCTAGCTTAATGTCCTACGAGCAGTACTTC	CASSGPSLMSYEQYF
TRBD1	TRBV5-5	TRBJ2-5	.	TGTGCCAGCGGACTTTTTTGGCAGGGGGCAGGAGAGACCCAGTACTTC	CASGLFWQGAGETQYF
.	TRBV19	TRBJ2-5	.	TGTGCCAGTAGGCCAACTAGCAATCAAGAGACCCAGTACTTC	CASRPTSNQETQYF
.	TRBV27	TRBJ1-2	.	TGTGCCAGCAGTCCTAAGGCCAGGGTGAACTATGGCTACACCTTC	CASSPKARVNYGYTF
.	TRBV2	TRBJ1-5	.	TGTGCCGGGTGGGGGGGCCCCAATCAGCCCCAGCATTTT	CAGWGGPNQPQHF
.	TRBV6-5	TRBJ2-7	.	TGTGCCAGCAGTTCCCCCAGGACTACCGCCTACGAGCAGTACTTC	CASSSPRTTAYEQYF
.	TRBV29-1	TRBJ2-5	.	TGCAGCGTTGGGGGGCGCGAGACCCAGTACTTC	CSVGGRETQYF
TRBD1	TRBV28	TRBJ1-4	.	TGTGCCAGCAGTCCATGTGGGACAGGGGACGAAAAACTGTTTTTT	CASSPCGTGDEKLFF
.	TRBV11-2	TRBJ2-7	.	TGTGCCAGCACATTCTCCTACGAGCAGTACTTC	CASTFSYEQYF
TRBD2	TRBV4-3	TRBJ2-1	.	TGCGCCAGCAGCCAAGTTGCTAGCGGCAATGAGCAGTTCTTC	CASSQVASGNEQFF
.	TRBV11-2	TRBJ2-5	.	TGTGCCAGCAGCCCTACTCCTACTGGGACCCAGTACTTC	CASSPTPTGTQYF
TRBD2	TRBV4-3	TRBJ2-3	.	TGCGCCAGCAGCCAAGATCGAAGCGGGAGGGCCGGGGCAGATACGCAGTATTTT	CASSQDRSGRAGADTQYF
TRBD2	TRBV27	TRBJ2-1	once	TGTGCCAGCATCCTGAGCGGGACCAGATCCTACAATGAGCAGTTCTTC	CASILSGTRSYNEQFF
.	TRBV30	TRBJ1-5	.	TGTGCCTGGAGTGCCTCCGGGACATTAAGCAATCAGCCCCAGCATTTT	CAWSASGTLSNQPQHF
.	TRBV14	TRBJ1-3	.	TGTGCCAGCAGTCTTTCGGCGGGCAGGGGCTCTGGAAACACCATATATTTT	CASSLSAGRGSGNTIYF
.	TRBV6-1	TRBJ2-7	.	TGTGCCAGCAATGGCGGCCGGGAACTCTCCTACGAGCAGTACTTC	CASNGGRELSYEQYF
TRBD1	TRBV5-6	TRBJ1-1	.	TGTGCCAGCAGCTGGACAGGGGGCGAAGAGGACACTGAAGCTTTCTTT	CASSWTGGEEDTEAFF
TRBD2	TRBV4-2	TRBJ2-7	.	TGTGCCAGCAGCCAAAGAACTAGCGGAGATAGGTACGAGCAGTACTTC	CASSQRTSGDRYEQYF
TRBD1	TRBV5-1	TRBJ2-5	.	TGCGCCAGCAGCTTAGCGGCCGGACAGGGGGGGGAGACCCAGTACTTC	CASSLAAGQGGETQYF
.	TRBV7-6	TRBJ2-1	.	TGTGCCAGCAGCTTAGCTGTGGTTACTATACTACGGTGGGACAATGAGCAGTTCTTC	CASSLAVVTILRWDNEQFF
TRBD1	TRBV4-3	TRBJ2-3	.	TGCGCCAGCAGCCAATCCACGTCCTCCACAGGGGGCTATGTAACAGATACGCAGTATTTT	CASSQSTSSTGGYVTDTQYF
TRBD2	TRBV7-9	TRBJ2-7	.	TGTGCCAGCAGCCCCTCTCGGGGGGGATACGAGCAGTACTTC	CASSPSRGGYEQYF
.	TRBV10-3	TRBJ1-5	once	TGTGCCATCAGTGAGTTTCGAACAGGGAATCAGCCCCAGCATTTT	CAISEFRTGNQPQHF
.	TRBV7-9	TRBJ2-3	.	TGTGCCAGCAGCCCACCCCGGCGGGCCTCGGGGACAGATACGCAGTATTTT	CASSPPRRASGTDTQYF
TRBD2	TRBV7-8	TRBJ2-7	.	TGTGCCAGCACGAGGGGGGGCCTTAGCGGGAGAAAAGTTAGCGAGCAGTACTTC	CASTRGGLSGRKVSEQYF
.	TRBV4-2	TRBJ2-5	.	TGTGCCAGCAGCCAGGCCCGGGGTGGTCAAGAGACCCAGTACTTC	CASSQARGGQETQYF
TRBD2	TRBV5-1	TRBJ2-7	.	TGCGCCAGCAGCTTTTTAGCGGGGTACGAGCAGTACTTC	CASSFLAGYEQYF
.	TRBV28	TRBJ1-1	.	TGTGCCAGCAGCCCCCAAGAGATAAACACTGAAGCTTTCTTT	CASSPQEINTEAFF
TRBD2	TRBV28	TRBJ2-1	.	TGTGCCAGCAGTTCAGCGGGACCCTCGGGCAATGAGCAGTTCTTC	CASSSAGPSGNEQFF